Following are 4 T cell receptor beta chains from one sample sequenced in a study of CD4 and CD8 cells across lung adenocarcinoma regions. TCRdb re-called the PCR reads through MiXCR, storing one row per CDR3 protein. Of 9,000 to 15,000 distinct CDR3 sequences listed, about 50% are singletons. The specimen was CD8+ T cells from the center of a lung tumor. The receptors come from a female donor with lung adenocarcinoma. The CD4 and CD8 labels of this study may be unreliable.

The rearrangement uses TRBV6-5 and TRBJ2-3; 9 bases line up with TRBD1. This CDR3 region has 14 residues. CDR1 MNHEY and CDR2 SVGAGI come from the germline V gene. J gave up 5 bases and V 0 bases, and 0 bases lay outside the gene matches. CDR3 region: CASSYSTGGDTQYF. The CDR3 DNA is TGTGCCAGCAGTTACTCGACAGGGGGAGATACGCAGTATTTT.

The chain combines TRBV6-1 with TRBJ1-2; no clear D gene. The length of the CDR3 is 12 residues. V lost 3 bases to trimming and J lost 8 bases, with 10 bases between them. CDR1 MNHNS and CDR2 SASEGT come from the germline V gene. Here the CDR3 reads CASSEGLGGYTF. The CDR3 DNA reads TGTGCCAGCAGTGAGGGATTGGGAGGCTACACCTTC.

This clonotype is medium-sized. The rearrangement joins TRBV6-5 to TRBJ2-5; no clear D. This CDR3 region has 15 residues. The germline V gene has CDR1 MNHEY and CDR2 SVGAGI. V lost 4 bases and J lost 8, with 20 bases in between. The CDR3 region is CASSLGWSVSPTQYF. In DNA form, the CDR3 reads TGTGCCAGCAGTTTAGGATGGAGTGTTTCCCCAACCCAGTACTTC.

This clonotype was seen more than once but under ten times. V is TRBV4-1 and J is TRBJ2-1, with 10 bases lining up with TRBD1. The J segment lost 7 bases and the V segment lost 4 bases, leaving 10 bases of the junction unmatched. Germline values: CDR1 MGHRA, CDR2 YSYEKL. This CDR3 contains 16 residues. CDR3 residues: CASSPSGTGVYNEQFF. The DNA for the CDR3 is TGCGCCAGCAGCCCCTCCGGGACAGGGGTGTATAATGAGCAGTTCTTC.